Listed below are T cell receptor beta chains from one sample, sequenced in a study of beta chain features in type 1 diabetes. Sequenced by immunoSEQ multiplex PCR; TCRdb stores in-frame clones only, minus some. The data show some 640,000 clones, with more than 13% seen just once and 0.04% held by the top ten. What was sequenced was naive CD4+ T cells from blood. These receptors were collected from a man aged 18 to 35 with type 1 diabetes. Both conserved end residues are part of each CDR3. The D gene is left open where the match is weak. Size values are once, few and many counts, or a class for expanded clones, and some rows have none.

j_call clone_size v_call d_call cdr3_length cdr3_nt cdr3_aa
TRBJ1-5 NA TRBV6-6 NA 11 TGTGCCAGCAGCCAGTCTCAGCCCCAGCATTTT CASSQSQPQHF
TRBJ2-7 NA TRBV28 TRBD2 15 TGTGCCAGCAGTTTAGGGACTAGCGGATCCTACGAGCAGTACTTC CASSLGTSGSYEQYF
TRBJ2-5 NA TRBV7-6 NA 11 TGTGCCAGCAGCCTAACAGAGACCCAGTACTTC CASSLTETQYF
TRBJ1-6 few TRBV10-3 NA 15 TGTGCCATCAGTGGAAATCAGGGTATGGGTTCACCCCTCCACTTT CAISGNQGMGSPLHF
TRBJ2-1 NA TRBV7-6 NA 14 TGTGCCAGCACCTCGCCGGGACTCAAGAATGAGCAGTTCTTC CASTSPGLKNEQFF
TRBJ1-5 few TRBV6-6 NA 14 TGTGCCAGCAGGATAGGGGGTGGAAATCAGCCCCAGCATTTT CASRIGGGNQPQHF
TRBJ2-4 few TRBV5-1 NA 14 TGCGCCAGCAGCTCTGGGACAGCCGGGGGCATTCAGTACTTC CASSSGTAGGIQYF
TRBJ1-5 NA TRBV2 NA 15 TGTGCCAGCAGTGAAGGGTTGGTTAGCAATCAGCCCCAGCATTTT CASSEGLVSNQPQHF
TRBJ2-3 few TRBV30 TRBD2 16 TGTGCCTGGAGTGTACTAGGCGGGGGGATCACAGATACGCAGTATTTT CAWSVLGGGITDTQYF
TRBJ1-1 NA TRBV18 TRBD1 15 TGTGCCAGCTCACTCGGGACAGCTCCAGGCACTGAAGCTTTCTTT CASSLGTAPGTEAFF
TRBJ2-5 NA TRBV4-2 NA 16 TGTGCCAGCAGCCACGCATCCGACCAGAGGGAAGAGACCCAGTACTTC CASSHASDQREETQYF
TRBJ2-7 NA TRBV7-2 TRBD1 17 TGTGCCAGCAGACGCAACACGGACGGGACAGGGAACCACGAGCAGTACTTC CASRRNTDGTGNHEQYF
TRBJ2-1 few TRBV19 TRBD1 15 TGTGCCAGTACTAAGTTACAGGGGCCCAACAATGAGCAGTTCTTC CASTKLQGPNNEQFF
TRBJ1-1 NA TRBV5-1 NA 16 TGCGCCAGCAGCTTGGCGTTACGAACAACGAACACTGAAGCTTTCTTT CASSLALRTTNTEAFF
TRBJ1-5 few TRBV7-9 TRBD1 14 TGTGCCAGCAGCCCCAACAGGGCAGGGGGGCCCCAGCATTTT CASSPNRAGGPQHF
TRBJ2-7 few TRBV29-1 NA 13 TGCAGCGTTGAAGGACAGGAGTCCTACGAGCAGTACTTC CSVEGQESYEQYF
TRBJ1-2 few TRBV5-1 TRBD1 15 TGCGCCAGCAGCATTAGGACAGGGGATAACTATGGCTACACCTTC CASSIRTGDNYGYTF
TRBJ2-3 NA TRBV7-3 NA 17 TGTGCCAGCAGCTTAAATGCCCAGGGGTCGACGGGAGATACGCAGTATTTT CASSLNAQGSTGDTQYF
TRBJ2-7 NA TRBV30 NA 13 TGTGCCTGGAGTGTAAGTACCCCCTACGAGCAGTACTTC CAWSVSTPYEQYF
TRBJ1-2 NA TRBV5-1 NA 14 TGCGCCAGCAGCTTGGTACAGGGCGACTATGGCTACACCTTC CASSLVQGDYGYTF
TRBJ2-3 few TRBV7-9 TRBD2 18 TGTGCCAGCAGCTACCAGGGACTAGCGGGCCCCAGCACAGATACGCAGTATTTT CASSYQGLAGPSTDTQYF
TRBJ2-1 NA TRBV19 TRBD2 13 TGTGCCAGTAGGTCCCTAGCGGGAGTTGAGCAGTTCTTC CASRSLAGVEQFF
TRBJ2-1 NA TRBV9 NA 15 TGTGCCAGCAGCGTGGGTCAGGGGCTGGACTATGAGCAGTTCTTC CASSVGQGLDYEQFF
TRBJ2-4 NA TRBV7-2 NA 16 TGTGCCAGCAGCTTAGCTCTCGTTGGGGCAGGGGACATTCAGTACTTC CASSLALVGAGDIQYF
TRBJ1-1 NA TRBV28 TRBD1 15 TGTGCCACCCCTCCGGACAGGGGAGAAGGAACTGAAGCTTTCTTT CATPPDRGEGTEAFF
TRBJ1-2 NA TRBV19 TRBD1 17 TGTGCCAGTAGCCGAGGATTCGGCCAACAGGGGAGAAATGGCTACACCTTC CASSRGFGQQGRNGYTF
TRBJ2-3 NA TRBV25-1 NA 14 TGTGCCAGCAGTGTGGCCAACAATCCGGATACGCAGTATTTT CASSVANNPDTQYF
TRBJ1-2 NA TRBV7-2 NA 12 TGTGCCAGCAGCCAGACTGGGTATGGCTACACCTTC CASSQTGYGYTF
TRBJ2-6 NA TRBV30 NA 15 TGTGCCTGGAACTCAGGGACCTCTGGGGCCAACGTCCTGACTTTC CAWNSGTSGANVLTF
TRBJ2-5 NA TRBV9 NA 13 TGTGCCAGCAGCGTAGGGACGGAGGAGACCCAGTACTTC CASSVGTEETQYF
TRBJ2-1 few TRBV5-4 TRBD2 15 TGTGCCAGCAGCTTACCACTAGCGGCCAACAATGAGCAGTTCTTC CASSLPLAANNEQFF
TRBJ2-1 NA TRBV7-2 NA 13 TGTGCCAGCAGCCTCGGAGGATGGGATGAGCAGTTCTTC CASSLGGWDEQFF
TRBJ2-7 NA TRBV2 TRBD2 13 TGTGCCCGCGGGACTAGCGGGGGATACGAGCAGTACTTC CARGTSGGYEQYF
TRBJ2-3 few TRBV5-4 NA 13 TGTGCCAGCAGATGGGAGGCGGTAGATACGCAGTATTTT CASRWEAVDTQYF
TRBJ2-5 NA TRBV7-9 NA 12 TGTGCCAGCAGCTTGTTGGGGGAGACCCAGTACTTC CASSLLGETQYF
TRBJ1-4 few TRBV11-2 NA 15 TGTGCCAGCAGCTTCAAGGGAGAGGCTAATGAAAAACTGTTTTTT CASSFKGEANEKLFF
TRBJ2-2 NA TRBV5-4 TRBD1 13 TGTGCCAGCAGTTCTGCAGGGGGCCGGGAGCTGTTTTTT CASSSAGGRELFF
TRBJ1-3 few TRBV30 NA 12 TGTGCCTGGAAAACGGCTGGAAACACCATATATTTT CAWKTAGNTIYF
TRBJ1-2 NA TRBV5-6 NA 13 TGTGCCAGCACCTTCGAAGGGAGGGGTGGCTACACCTTC CASTFEGRGGYTF
TRBJ2-1 few TRBV7-2 NA 13 TGTGCCAGCAGCTGGACCTATTTGAATGAGCAGTTCTTC CASSWTYLNEQFF
TRBJ1-2 NA TRBV30 NA 13 TGTGCCTTGGGTAGGAGGGGAACAGAGGGCTACACCTTC CALGRRGTEGYTF
TRBJ2-3 few TRBV12-5 TRBD2 14 TGTGCTAGTTCCCCTAGCGGAGACACAGATACGCAGTATTTT CASSPSGDTDTQYF
TRBJ1-5 NA TRBV7-2 TRBD1 13 TGTGCCAGCAGCTTCCAGGGGGATCAGCCCCAGCATTTT CASSFQGDQPQHF
TRBJ2-5 few TRBV4-3 TRBD2 16 TGCGCCAGCAGCCAAGATTGGGCTAGCGGGGGAGAGACCCAGTACTTC CASSQDWASGGETQYF
TRBJ2-7 few TRBV7-2 TRBD1 15 TGTGCCAGCAGCCACTCGACAGGGCGCTCCTACGAGCAGTACTTC CASSHSTGRSYEQYF
TRBJ2-1 NA TRBV5-1 TRBD2 14 TGCGCCAGCAGCTGGGGGACTAGCACCAATGAGCAGTTCTTC CASSWGTSTNEQFF
TRBJ1-3 few TRBV9 NA 17 TGTGCCAGCAGCGTCTCTCTCCGGGGAACCCGACCAAACACCATATATTTT CASSVSLRGTRPNTIYF
TRBJ1-6 few TRBV11-2 NA 13 TGTGCCAGCAGCTTTTGGTCCAATTCACCCCTCCACTTT CASSFWSNSPLHF
TRBJ2-5 NA TRBV11-2 TRBD2 16 TGTGCCAGCAGCTCCCACCGAGCCAGCGGGGGACAGACCCAGTACTTC CASSSHRASGGQTQYF
TRBJ2-3 few TRBV15 NA 15 TGTGCCACCAGCACACGACTAAGCGGTACAGATACGCAGTATTTT CATSTRLSGTDTQYF
TRBJ2-3 few TRBV7-2 TRBD2 16 TGTGCCAGCAGCTTAGGCCTAGCGGACCTGCGAGATACGCAGTATTTT CASSLGLADLRDTQYF
TRBJ1-2 few TRBV20-1 NA 10 TGCAGTGCTAGAGATAATGGCTACACCTTC CSARDNGYTF
TRBJ2-5 few TRBV29-1 NA 11 TGCAGCGTTGAACCCACGGAGACCCAGTACTTC CSVEPTETQYF
TRBJ2-1 few TRBV6-5 TRBD2 16 TGTGCCAGCAGTTCCCTAGCGGGGGGGCTCTACAATGAGCAGTTCTTC CASSSLAGGLYNEQFF
TRBJ2-7 NA TRBV10-3 TRBD1 14 TGTGCCATTTGGACTGGGACAGGGAAGTACGAGCAGTACTTC CAIWTGTGKYEQYF